These 8 T cell receptor beta chains share one sample of origin, sequenced in a study of regulatory and conventional T cells in breast cancer. Using its own MiXCR run on the PCR reads, TCRdb lists one record per CDR3 protein. Found here are approximately 9,600 distinct CDR3 sequences, 34% of them singletons; the top ten hold roughly 6%. The sequenced sample consisted of conventional T cells from blood. The receptors come from a male donor in good health.

This clonotype was found a few times. The chain carries TRBV20-1 and TRBJ2-1, with D hard to call. V was pared by 0 bases and J by 0 bases, with 21 bases between. The CDR3 sequence is 19 residues long. In germline, CDR1 is DFQATT, CDR2 SNEGSKA (reference sequence). This CDR3 is CSARDVAPDLLLSYNEQFF. DNA for the CDR3: TGCAGTGCTAGAGATGTAGCCCCAGACCTTCTACTCTCCTACAATGAGCAGTTCTTC.

This clonotype was detected a few times. The CDR3 nucleotides are TGTGCCAGCAGCCCTTTGACAGGGGGGTTCTTGAACACTGAAGCTTTCTTT. Its protein product is CASSPLTGGFLNTEAFF. The chain has TRBV3-1 and TRBJ1-1; TRBD1 matches 9 bases. The junction had 9 bases not matched to a gene; V was cut back by 4 bases and J by 0 bases. This CDR3 comprises 17 residues. Looked up from germline, CDR1 is LGHDT and CDR2 is YNNKEL (reference sequence).

A single count supports this clonotype. A much larger clonotype is one base distant, so this may be a read error. J is TRBJ2-3 and V is TRBV29-1, with D possibly TRBD1 on 6 matching bases. This CDR3 contains 12 residues. Germline values: CDR1 SQVTM, CDR2 ANQGSEA. This CDR3 is CSVTGSTDTRYF. In DNA form, the CDR3 reads TGCAGCGTTACAGGGAGCACAGATACGCGGTATTTT.

The chain has TRBV4-2 and TRBJ2-7; D call uncertain. The CDR3 extends over 15 amino acids. Trimming pared 0 bases from V and 0 bases from J, leaving 9 bases between. From germline, CDR1 is LGHNA and CDR2 YNFKEQ. The CDR3 loop reads CASSQERLSSYEQYF. The CDR3 bases are TGTGCCAGCAGCCAAGAGAGGTTGAGCTCCTACGAGCAGTACTTC.

Note on this clonotype: One end of the junction is discordant with germline, which a read error may explain. This chain joins TRBV29-1 and TRBJ2-7; no clear D. CDR3 length equals 12 residues. Germline V gene sequence: CDR1 SQVTM, CDR2 ANQGSEA. The CDR3 DNA follows: TGCAGCGTAGAAGACACATTCTACGAGCAGCACTTC. Amino acid sequence: CSVEDTFYEQHF.

This clonotype was picked up a small number of times. The J gene is TRBJ2-3, the V gene TRBV5-1; 11 bases line up with TRBD2. Germline trimming cut 0 bases from V and 10 bases from J; bases unmatched to any gene: 10. CDR1 SGHRS and CDR2 YFSETQ come from the germline V gene. There are 16 residues in the CDR3. Written as DNA, the CDR3 is TGCGCCAGCAGCTTGGAGAGGCTAGCGGGGGGTGAGGCGCAGTATTTT. This encodes CASSLERLAGGEAQYF. Using reference TRBV5-1 and TRBJ2-3 for the parts outside the CDR3, the full variable domain is KAGVTQTPRYLIKTRGQQVTLSCSPISGHRSVSWYQQTPGQGLQFLFEYFSETQRNKGNFPGRFSGRQFSNSRSEMNVSTLELGDSALYLCASSLERLAGGEAQYFGPGTRLTVL.

Turning to this clonotype: The junction shows a germline mismatch at one end, possibly a read error. The rearrangement joins TRBV7-2 to TRBJ2-5; the match to TRBD2 covers 8 bases. This CDR3 is built from 14 residues. Germline CDR1 SGHTA, CDR2 FQGNSA. The CDR3 is CASSRGGTQETLYF. The DNA for the CDR3 is TGTGCCAGCAGTCGGGGGGGGACTCAAGAGACCCTGTACTTC.

The V call is TRBV12-3 or TRBV12-4, the J call TRBJ2-3; tentative D call: TRBD1 (5 bases). Between the trimmed V and J ends, which lost 7 bases and 6 bases, there was a span of 17 bases. There are 14 residues in the CDR3. In DNA form, the CDR3 reads TGTGCCAGCAACTTGGGCAGGGTGAGGGATACGCAGTATTTT. Translated, it gives CASNLGRVRDTQYF.